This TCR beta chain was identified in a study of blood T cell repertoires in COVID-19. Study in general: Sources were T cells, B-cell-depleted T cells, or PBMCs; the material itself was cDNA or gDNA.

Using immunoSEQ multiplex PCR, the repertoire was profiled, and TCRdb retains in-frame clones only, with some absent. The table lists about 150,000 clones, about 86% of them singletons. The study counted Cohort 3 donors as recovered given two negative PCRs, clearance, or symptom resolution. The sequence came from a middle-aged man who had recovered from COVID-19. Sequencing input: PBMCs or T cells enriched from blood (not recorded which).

The CDR3 loop reads CASSSPRTGNTEAFF. The CDR3 DNA is TGTGCCAGCAGCTCTCCAAGGACAGGGAACACTGAAGCTTTCTTT. This chain connects TRBV7-8 to TRBJ1-1, with TRBD1 matching 7 bases. This CDR3 spans 15 amino acids. V dropped 4 bases and J dropped 1; count of bases not matched to a gene: 6. The germline gives CDR1 SGHVS, CDR2 FQNEAQ.